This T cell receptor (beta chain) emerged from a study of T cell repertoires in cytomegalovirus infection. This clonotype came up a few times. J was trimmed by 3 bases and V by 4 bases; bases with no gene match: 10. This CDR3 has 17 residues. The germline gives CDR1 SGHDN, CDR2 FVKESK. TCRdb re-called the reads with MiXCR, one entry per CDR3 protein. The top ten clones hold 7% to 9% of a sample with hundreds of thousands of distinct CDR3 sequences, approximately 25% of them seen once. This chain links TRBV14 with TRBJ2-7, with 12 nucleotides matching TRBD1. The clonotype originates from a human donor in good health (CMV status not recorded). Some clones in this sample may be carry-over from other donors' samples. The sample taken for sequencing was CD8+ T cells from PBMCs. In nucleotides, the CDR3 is TGTGCCAGCAGCCCAGCCACAGGGACAGGGGGCGTCTACGAGCAGTACTTC. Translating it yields CASSPATGTGGVYEQYF.